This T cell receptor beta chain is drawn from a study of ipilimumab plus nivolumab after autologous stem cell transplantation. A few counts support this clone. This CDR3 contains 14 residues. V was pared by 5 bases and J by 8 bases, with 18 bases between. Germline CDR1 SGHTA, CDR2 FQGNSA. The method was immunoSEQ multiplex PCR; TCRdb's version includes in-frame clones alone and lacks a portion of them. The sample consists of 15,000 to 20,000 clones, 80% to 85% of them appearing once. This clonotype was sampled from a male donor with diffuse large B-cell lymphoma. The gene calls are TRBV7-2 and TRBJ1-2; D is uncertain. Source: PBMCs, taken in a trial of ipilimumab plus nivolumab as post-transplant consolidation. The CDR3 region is CASSPDGVDSGYTF. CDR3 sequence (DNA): TGTGCCAGCAGCCCCGACGGGGTGGACTCGGGCTACACCTTC.